This TCR beta chain was captured in a study of CD8 T cells in ankylosing spondylitis. Overall study results and limits: Disease-linked clones reportedly concentrated significantly in matched ankylosing spondylitis synovial fluid. For ankylosing spondylitis blood, a TCR beta motif of 8 or 9 highly homologous variants appeared characteristic. Disease-associated clonotypes exhibited CD8+ identity and were relatively infrequent in peripheral blood. Earlier authors reported some of these motif variants in reactive arthritis synovial fluid and blood.

This clonotype showed up just a few times. Its antigen is not identified. Quantitative 5'-RACE was performed with molecular barcodes, and it yielded the TCR beta libraries. TCRdb recomputed calls from the 5' RACE reads with MiXCR, one row per CDR3 protein. Found here are around 540,000 distinct CDR3 sequences, about 13% of them singletons; the top ten hold about 6.5%. Germline assignment: CDR1 SGHRS and CDR2 YFSETQ. V lost 1 base, J lost 4 bases, and 8 bases lay in between. This CDR3 region has 13 residues. The chain has TRBV5-1 and TRBJ1-2; D call uncertain. Sequenced input: blood, either unsorted or a sorted T cell fraction (not recorded which). The TCR originated in a male donor with ankylosing spondylitis. CDR3 DNA: TGCGCCAGCAGCTTGTCGCAGCTCTATGGCTACACCTTC. It is translated as CASSLSQLYGYTF.